A selection of T cell receptor beta chains follows, all from one sample in a study of blood T cell repertoires in COVID-19. Here immunoSEQ multiplex PCR was the method, and the copy in TCRdb shows in-frame clones only, minus some. The profile covers around 99,000 clones, with 75% to 90% appearing a single time and about 18% taken by the ten largest. The material sequenced was peripheral blood. Receptors were obtained from an older woman with acute or convalescent COVID-19. The CDR3 runs from the conserved cysteine through the conserved F or W. D genes are given only for firm matches. Clone size is stated in some rows and not others, as once, few, many or a class when expanded.

CDR3 | DNA | size | length | D | J | V
CASSLGTGLPYTDTQYF | TGTGCCAGCAGCTTAGGGACAGGGCTCCCGTACACAGATACGCAGTATTTT | NA | 17 | TRBD1 | TRBJ2-3 | TRBV7-2
CASSLDRNTEAFF | TGTGCTAGCAGCTTGGACAGGAACACTGAAGCTTTCTTT | NA | 13 | NA | TRBJ1-1 | TRBV7-7
CASSPPGTNQPQHF | TGTGCCAGCTCACCACCGGGCACCAATCAGCCCCAGCATTTT | NA | 14 | NA | TRBJ1-5 | TRBV18
CASSTNRVGYTF | TGTGCCAGCAGTACTAACAGGGTTGGCTACACCTTC | NA | 12 | NA | TRBJ1-2 | TRBV28
CASSYLTGSNTGELFF | TGTGCCAGCAGTTACCTCACGGGATCGAACACCGGGGAGCTGTTTTTT | NA | 16 | NA | TRBJ2-2 | TRBV6-5
CASSPSQGGHAAEAFF | TGTGCCAGCTCACCTTCTCAGGGAGGCCACGCCGCTGAAGCTTTCTTT | NA | 16 | NA | TRBJ1-1 | TRBV18
CASSQELSGSSQHF | TGTGCCAGCAGCCAAGAACTCTCCGGGTCCTCACAGCATTTT | NA | 14 | NA | TRBJ1-5 | TRBV4-2
CASSLYMRLAGELFF | TGTGCCAGCAGTTTGTATATGCGGTTGGCCGGGGAGCTGTTTTTT | NA | 15 | NA | TRBJ2-2 | TRBV28
CASSMGVVRGLAGGDEQFF | TGTGCCAGTAGTATGGGAGTCGTCAGGGGACTAGCGGGGGGAGATGAGCAGTTCTTC | NA | 19 | TRBD2 | TRBJ2-1 | TRBV19
CASSLSGGAHNEQFF | TGTGCCAGCAGCTTGAGCGGGGGGGCTCATAATGAGCAGTTCTTC | once | 15 | TRBD2 | TRBJ2-1 | TRBV5-4
CATSTRSGEETQYF | TGTGCCACCAGCACACGCAGCGGAGAAGAGACCCAGTACTTC | NA | 14 | NA | TRBJ2-5 | TRBV15
CASVRDEQFF | TGTGCTAGTGTGAGGGATGAGCAGTTCTTC | NA | 10 | NA | TRBJ2-1 | TRBV12-5
CASSPVGDTGANVLTF | TGTGCCAGCAGCCCTGTTGGGGACACTGGGGCCAACGTCCTGACTTTC | once | 16 | NA | TRBJ2-6 | TRBV5-6